This T cell receptor beta chain was profiled in a study of blood T cell repertoires in COVID-19. Overall study context: T cells, B-cell-depleted T cells, or PBMCs provided the cDNA or gDNA that served as material.

Only in-frame clones appear in the TCRdb table, and some are missing; sequencing was by immunoSEQ multiplex PCR. In the table there are roughly 250,000 clones, roughly nine tenths of which are singletons. This study enrolled people aged about 18 to 100 from roughly 22 US geographic areas. Participants' reported clinical history set cohort assignment. CDR1 is GTSNPN, CDR2 SVGIG, per germline (reference sequence). CDR3 length: 14 amino acids. The J segment lost 4 bases and the V segment lost 5 bases, leaving 8 bases of the junction unmatched. The sequencing input was PBMCs or T cells enriched from blood (not recorded which). The J gene is TRBJ2-5, the V gene TRBV30, with 9 positions matching TRBD1. The sequence came from a human donor in a cohort exposed to, infected with or recovered from COVID-19 (not recorded which). The donor label of this sample is uncertain. The chain's CDR3 is CAWDGTGSRETQYF. The CDR3 DNA sequence: TGTGCCTGGGACGGGACAGGGAGCCGAGAGACCCAGTACTTC.